This TCR beta chain was observed in a study of radiotherapy plus CTLA-4 blockade in lung cancer. Whole-study context: Objective response was observed in around a sixth of patients, and disease control in roughly 30%. Study-level results: Radiotherapy with ipilimumab was followed by blood expansion of tumor-derived clones. Best predicting response, reportedly, were early blood T cell clone dynamics, with interferon-beta.

Produced via immunoSEQ multiplex PCR; TCRdb's table is partial and in-frame only. The data contain 55,000 to 75,000 clones, roughly three quarters of them singletons. There are many counts of this clone. Its antigen is still unknown. Focal radiation was given together with CTLA-4 blockade (ipilimumab) to patients with chemo-refractory metastatic non-small-cell lung cancer. The V gene lost 3 bases and the J gene lost 8 bases, with 8 bases spanning the gap. Per the germline V gene, CDR1 is MDHEN and CDR2 is SYDVKM. This CDR3 has 13 residues. Source: peripheral blood, taken from a patient treated with radiotherapy plus ipilimumab. The chain joins TRBV28 to TRBJ1-6; no reliable D call. The clonotype comes from a human donor with non-small cell lung cancer whose response to radiotherapy plus ipilimumab could not be evaluated. Some clones in this sample may be carry-over from other donors' samples. The CDR3 sequence: CASSFNRDSPLHF. CDR3 DNA: TGTGCCAGCAGTTTTAACAGAGATTCACCCCTCCACTTT. The full variable domain, completed using reference TRBV28 and TRBJ1-6, is DVKVTQSSRYLVKRTGEKVFLECVQDMDHENMFWYRQDPGLGLRLIYFSYDVKMKEKGDIPEGYSVSREKKERFSLILESASTNQTSMYLCASSFNRDSPLHFGNGTRLTVT.